Only a few counts were recorded for the clone carrying this T cell receptor (beta chain). Its cognate antigen is unknown. The CDR3 is 13 amino acids. Germline loops: CDR1 MNHEY, CDR2 SVGEGT. Trimming took 2 bases from V and 5 from J, leaving 8 bases between them. A second PCR of 7 to 11 cycles used a sample-barcoded 5' primer and a J-beta primer mix. Each cDNA was tagged by a template-switch adaptor containing 12 random nucleotides. TCRdb re-analysed the 5' RACE reads in MiXCR, keeping a single row per CDR3 protein. The data hold 1.4 million or so distinct CDR3 sequences, with roughly two fifths observed a single time. This sample was included in a study of blood T cells in healthy people across ages. Overall study context: T cells yielded about one barcoded beta molecule per two cells through template switching. The study's findings and limits: Roughly linearly, TCR beta diversity per million T cells fell as age increased.

Per sample, extraction of total RNA gave at least 5.5 micrograms in every case. What was sequenced was blood. The chain is built from TRBV6-2 or TRBV6-3 and TRBJ2-3; D is unclear. The source is a woman between 18 and 29 years old in good health. The CDR3 nucleotides are TGTGCCAGCAGTTACGAGACGGGAGATACGCAGTATTTT. Its translation is CASSYETGDTQYF.